Sequencing of this T cell receptor (beta chain) was carried out in a study of control samples from healthy donors and cancer patients. Profiled with immunoSEQ multiplex PCR; TCRdb holds only in-frame clones, not every one. The sample carries under 200,000 clones, roughly 89% recorded once. This CDR3 comprises 13 residues. Trimming at V came to 4 bases and at J to 8 bases, leaving 3 bases not matched to a gene. The sample taken for sequencing was blood. The chain links TRBV23-1 to TRBJ1-2; 11 bases agree with TRBD1. TRBV23-1 is an open reading frame whose function is uncertain. This sequence was found in a woman aged 25 to 45 in good health. The CDR3 sequence is CASSPRTGGGYTF. Here the CDR3 DNA reads TGCGCCAGCAGTCCCCGGACAGGGGGCGGCTACACCTTC.